This TCR beta chain appears in the sequencing data of a study of T cell responses to AZD1222 COVID-19 vaccine. Findings and caveats of the study: The study found Spike-specific TCR breadth and depth rose after two AZD1222 doses.

The data were produced by immunoSEQ multiplex PCR, yet TCRdb's version contains in-frame clones alone and is incomplete. The data contain under 200,000 clones, over 80% of them seen just once; the ten biggest clones take up under 3.5%. As concerns this clone: Its target is unknown.

CDR1 and CDR2 (germline): MNHEY, SMNVEV (reference sequence). The CDR3 loop spans 12 amino acids. V gave up 6 bases and J gave up 0 bases, with 6 bases separating them. The receptor was isolated from an adult in good health. The specimen comprised peripheral blood, sampled on day 0 of MenACWY control vaccination. The chain combines TRBV27 with TRBJ2-7; no reliable D call. CDR3 residues: CASSSSSYEQYF. For the CDR3, the DNA is TGTGCCAGCAGCTCCAGCTCCTACGAGCAGTACTTC.